These 22 T cell receptor beta chains came from one sample sequenced in a study of cytomegalovirus exposure and HLA in healthy donors. Use of 60 Vbeta and 13 Jbeta primers characterized the PCR. Generated by immunoSEQ multiplex PCR, the TCRdb table keeps only in-frame clones and is missing some. The sample has around 170,000 clones; roughly 80% are singletons. Input material: PBMCs. The receptors here all came from a woman aged 45-60 years in good health and CMV-seronegative.

This clone has more than one count but fewer than ten. This chain uses TRBV28 with TRBJ2-3, with D possibly being TRBD1 (6 bases). This CDR3 contains 17 residues. The V end was cut by 2 bases, the J end by 3 bases, with 18 bases between. Germline V lookup: CDR1 MDHEN, CDR2 SYDVKM. CDR3 DNA: TGTGCCAGCAGTTTAGGCGGACAGCTAGTAATTACAGATACGCAGTATTTT. Amino acids: CASSLGGQLVITDTQYF.

A few counts support this clone. The V call is TRBV5-6, the J call TRBJ2-2; D call uncertain. The V end lost 2 bases, the J end lost 10 bases, and 15 bases lay between the germline ends. Germline CDR1 and CDR2: SGHDT and YYEEEE. CDR3 length equals 14 residues. CDR3 nucleotides: TGTGCCAGCAGCTTTCCTCTCGGAGACGAGGAGCTGTTTTTT. Amino acids: CASSFPLGDEELFF.

The V gene is TRBV4-3, the J gene TRBJ1-3; D is undetermined. The length of the CDR3 is 14 residues. V lost 0 bases, J lost 3 bases, and 6 bases lay in between. The germline V gene encodes CDR1 LGHNA and CDR2 YSLEER. The CDR3 DNA sequence: TGCGCCAGCAGCCAAGATGGGAGTGGAAACACCATATATTTT. Protein product: CASSQDGSGNTIYF.

This chain joins TRBV19 and TRBJ2-1; 9 bases align to TRBD2. The junction had 2 bases not matched to a gene; V was cut back by 6 bases and J by 2 bases. CDR1 and CDR2 (germline): LNHDA, SQIVND (reference sequence). The CDR3 is made up of 14 amino acids. CDR3 DNA sequence: TGTGCCAGTAGCCCTAGCGGGACCTACAATGAGCAGTTCTTC. It codes for CASSPSGTYNEQFF.

This clone was detected a few times. The chain has TRBV29-1 and TRBJ1-1; TRBD1 is a possible D gene (5 bases). The V end lost 7 bases, the J end lost 4 bases, and 10 bases lay between the germline ends. There are 11 residues in the CDR3. Germline V CDR1 and CDR2: SQVTM, ANQGSEA. This CDR3 is CSAAGGTEAFF. The CDR3 nucleotides are TGCAGCGCTGCCGGGGGCACTGAAGCTTTCTTT.

The chain has TRBV14 and TRBJ1-3, with 8 bases that match TRBD1. Germline V gene sequence: CDR1 SGHDN, CDR2 FVKESK. The CDR3 has 16 amino acids. V trimming: 4 bases; J trimming: 12 bases; junction bases outside the gene matches: 17. CDR3 DNA: TGTGCCAGCAGCCTCTCATTCGGGACAGGAGGCGTCGGCATATATTTT. It codes for CASSLSFGTGGVGIYF.

The chain links TRBV5-1 to TRBJ2-5; 9 nucleotides line up with TRBD2. Germline trimming cut 4 bases from V and 2 bases from J; bases unmatched to any gene: 6. The CDR3 runs 15 residues. In germline, CDR1 is SGHRS, CDR2 YFSETQ. The CDR3, as DNA: TGCGCCAGCAGCCGCCAAGCGGGAGGACAAGAGACCCAGTACTTC. This gives the protein CASSRQAGGQETQYF. The full variable domain, in which reference TRBV5-1 and TRBJ2-5 provide the parts outside the CDR3, is KAGVTQTPRYLIKTRGQQVTLSCSPISGHRSVSWYQQTPGQGLQFLFEYFSETQRNKGNFPGRFSGRQFSNSRSEMNVSTLELGDSALYLCASSRQAGGQETQYFGPGTRLLVL.

This chain uses TRBV5-1 with TRBJ2-7; 9 positions agree with TRBD2. The CDR3 runs 14 residues. V lost 0 bases, J lost 3 bases, and 1 base stayed unmatched. CDR1 and CDR2 (germline): SGHRS, YFSETQ. The CDR3 protein is CASSLASGNYEQYF. The CDR3 coding sequence is TGCGCCAGCAGCTTGGCTAGCGGGAACTACGAGCAGTACTTC. Filled out from reference TRBV5-1 and TRBJ2-7, the complete variable domain reads KAGVTQTPRYLIKTRGQQVTLSCSPISGHRSVSWYQQTPGQGLQFLFEYFSETQRNKGNFPGRFSGRQFSNSRSEMNVSTLELGDSALYLCASSLASGNYEQYFGPGTRLTVT.

The CDR3 DNA is TGTGCCAGCAGAAACGGACAGCAAGAGACCCAGTACTTC. Amino acids: CASRNGQQETQYF. V usage is TRBV2 and J usage is TRBJ2-5; D is perhaps TRBD1 (6 bases). Per germline, CDR1 SNHLY and CDR2 FYNNEI. The CDR3 spans 13 residues. V lost 6 bases and J lost 2, with 10 bases in between.

This chain uses TRBV4-1 with TRBJ2-3; D unresolved. This CDR3 region has 12 residues. Trimming left V 1 base short and J 5 bases short, with 4 bases between. Germline values: CDR1 MGHRA, CDR2 YSYEKL. For the CDR3, the DNA is TGCGCCAGCAGCCAAGTCTTAGATACGCAGTATTTT. Translation: CASSQVLDTQYF.

This chain links TRBV19 with TRBJ2-2; 7 bases are shared with TRBD2. V shed 2 bases and J 6 bases; nucleotides not matched to a gene: 3. This CDR3 is 14 amino acids long. Germline values: CDR1 LNHDA, CDR2 SQIVND (reference sequence). The CDR3 sequence: CASSITGGAGELFF. CDR3 DNA: TGTGCCAGTAGTATAACGGGGGGAGCCGGGGAGCTGTTTTTT.

This clone was seen more than once but under ten times. The J gene is TRBJ2-1, the V gene TRBV27; D unresolved. This CDR3 is built from 13 residues. The V gene lost 0 bases and the J gene lost 10 bases, with 10 bases spanning the gap. Germline assignment: CDR1 MNHEY and CDR2 SMNVEV (reference sequence). The CDR3 here is CASSLSSTNEQFF. The CDR3 nucleotides read TGTGCCAGCAGTTTATCGAGCACCAACGAGCAGTTCTTC.

This clone was counted once. The chain joins TRBV7-9 to TRBJ2-3; TRBD1 matches at 9 bases. V dropped 5 bases and J dropped 4; count of bases not matched to a gene: 10. The CDR3 has 16 residues. The germline CDR1 and CDR2 sequences are SEHNR and FQNEAQ (reference sequence). The CDR3 sequence is CASSRTGQGIPDTQYF. The CDR3 nucleotides read TGTGCCAGCAGCAGAACAGGACAGGGGATCCCAGATACGCAGTATTTT.

This chain connects TRBV13 to TRBJ1-1, with a possible D match to TRBD1 (5 bases). CDR1 and CDR2 (germline): PRHDT, FYEKMQ (reference sequence). Trimming removed 2 bases from V and 11 bases from J, with 12 bases in between. CDR3 length: 12 amino acids. The CDR3 is CASSLTGRAAFF. Here the CDR3 DNA reads TGTGCCAGCAGCTTAACCGGCAGGGCGGCTTTCTTT.

The chain has TRBV18 and TRBJ1-1; perhaps TRBD1 as D (6 bases). Trimming took off 5 bases at V and 3 bases at J, with 13 bases between the two ends. CDR3 size: 14 residues. The germline gives CDR1 KGHSH, CDR2 LQKENI. The CDR3 is CASSSTGRDTEAFF. CDR3 nucleotides: TGTGCCAGCTCAAGCACAGGGCGGGACACTGAAGCTTTCTTT.

This clone appeared a few times. The chain joins TRBV15 to TRBJ2-3; D is perhaps TRBD2 (7 bases). V lost 1 base and J 0 bases, leaving 17 bases between the germline ends. Per the germline V gene, CDR1 is LNHNV and CDR2 is YYDKDF (reference sequence). CDR3 length: 18 residues. CDR3 protein: CATSRGGGFSGSTDTQYF. The CDR3 region has the DNA TGTGCCACCAGCAGAGGGGGGGGCTTTAGCGGGAGCACAGATACGCAGTATTTT.

V is TRBV7-2 and J is TRBJ2-3; D is unresolved. CDR1 and CDR2 from the germline V gene are SGHTA and FQGNSA. The CDR3 runs to 15 residues. Trimming removed 0 bases at V and 0 bases at J, with 7 bases between. CDR3: CASSLASRSTDTQYF. Here the CDR3 DNA reads TGTGCCAGCAGCTTAGCGAGTCGGAGCACAGATACGCAGTATTTT. The entire variable domain, with the rest obtained from reference TRBV7-2 and TRBJ2-3, is as follows: GAGVSQSPSNKVTEKGKDVELRCDPISGHTALYWYRQSLGQGLEFLIYFQGNSAPDKSGLPSDRFSAERTGGSVSTLTIQRTQQEDSAVYLCASSLASRSTDTQYFGPGTRLTVL.

This sequence joins TRBV6-1 and TRBJ1-2, with a possible D match to TRBD1 (6 bases). The CDR3 has 13 residues. Germline CDR1 reads MNHNS; CDR2 reads SASEGT. V gave up 6 bases and J gave up 5 bases, with 13 bases separating them. The CDR3 nucleotides read TGTGCCAGCAGATTTACAGGGCGATATGGCTACACCTTC. Amino acid sequence: CASRFTGRYGYTF.

The chain has TRBV4-2 and TRBJ1-1, with D possibly being TRBD1 (6 bases). The V gene lost 2 bases and the J gene lost 2 bases, with 12 bases spanning the gap. This CDR3 has 15 residues. CDR1 is LGHNA and CDR2 is YNFKEQ in the germline V gene. The CDR3 DNA reads as TGTGCCAGCAGCCAACCGGGACACCTAAACACTGAAGCTTTCTTT. Its translation is CASSQPGHLNTEAFF.

J is TRBJ2-1 and V is TRBV5-4; D is possibly TRBD2 (6 bases). The V gene's germline CDR1 is SGHNT and CDR2 YYREEE (reference sequence). The V end was cut by 4 bases, the J end by 4 bases, with 18 bases between. The CDR3 extends over 16 amino acids. This chain's CDR3 is CASSPRENRGYNEQFF. The CDR3 DNA reads TGTGCCAGCAGCCCCAGGGAAAACCGGGGGTACAATGAGCAGTTCTTC.

V gene TRBV5-1 combines with J gene TRBJ2-1; 13 positions agree with TRBD2. Germline CDR1 reads SGHRS; CDR2 reads YFSETQ. The CDR3 totals 17 residues. V trimming: 4 bases; J trimming: 4 bases; junction bases outside the gene matches: 8. The CDR3 loop is CASSQRTSGSVYNEQFF. In DNA, the CDR3 is TGCGCCAGCAGCCAAAGGACTAGCGGGAGTGTTTACAATGAGCAGTTCTTC.

V is TRBV5-1 and J is TRBJ2-1; the D is unclear. The V gene's germline CDR1 is SGHRS and CDR2 YFSETQ. CDR3 length: 13 amino acids. V shed 4 bases and J shed 6 bases, with 11 bases lying between them. The CDR3 reads CASSRFGLNEQFF. The CDR3 DNA sequence: TGCGCCAGCAGCCGGTTCGGTCTCAATGAGCAGTTCTTC.